Following are 27 T cell receptor beta chains from one sample sequenced in a study of CD8 T cells in ankylosing spondylitis. TCRdb re-derived calls from the 5' RACE reads in MiXCR, one entry per CDR3 protein. The top ten hold 13% to 15% of the sample, which has fewer than 400,000 distinct CDR3 sequences, around 7.6% seen once. General study findings and limits: Seven to nine highly homologous variants made up a TCR beta motif that seemed to typify ankylosing spondylitis blood.

What these receptors recognize is not known. The specimen was blood, either unsorted or a sorted T cell fraction (not recorded which). Receptor source: a male donor with ankylosing spondylitis.

The chain carries TRBV6-2 or TRBV6-3 and TRBJ2-7; 7 bases fit TRBD1. Germline CDR1 is MNHEY and CDR2 is SVGEGT. The J segment lost 0 bases and the V segment lost 9 bases, leaving 8 bases of the junction unmatched. The CDR3 has 14 amino acids. This CDR3 reads CASLNRDSSYEQYF. The CDR3 DNA reads TGTGCCAGTCTTAACCGGGACAGCTCCTACGAGCAGTACTTC.

This clonotype was observed a handful of times. The chain has TRBV28 and TRBJ1-5; 7 bases align to TRBD1. This CDR3 comprises 14 residues. Germline values: CDR1 MDHEN, CDR2 SYDVKM. With V trimmed by 6 bases and J by 6 bases, 8 bases remained unmatched. The CDR3 protein is CASRVTGEGQPQHF. Written as DNA, the CDR3 is TGTGCCAGCAGGGTAACAGGGGAAGGTCAGCCCCAGCATTTT.

The chain carries TRBV5-1 and TRBJ1-2; D is perhaps TRBD1 (5 bases). This CDR3 spans 14 amino acids. V was trimmed by 1 base and J by 3 bases, leaving 10 bases between them. Germline V gene lookup returns CDR1 SGHRS and CDR2 YFSETQ. CDR3 in amino acids: CASSLLGGDYGYTF. CDR3 nucleotides: TGCGCCAGCAGCTTGTTGGGGGGTGACTATGGCTACACCTTC.

This clonotype was counted a few times. The V call is TRBV7-2, the J call TRBJ2-6; D ambiguous. Germline-derived CDR1 and CDR2 are SGHTA and FQGNSA. Trimming removed 7 bases from V and 2 bases from J, with 18 bases in between. This CDR3 is built from 17 residues. The CDR3 nucleotides are TGTGCCAGCACCCCAACGCAGTTACATCCTGGGGCCAACGTCCTGACTTTC. Encoded protein: CASTPTQLHPGANVLTF.

This clonotype was found many times. V is TRBV12-3 or TRBV12-4 and J is TRBJ1-5; tentative D call: TRBD1 (5 bases). With 5 bases removed from V and 0 bases from J, the gap between germline ends came to 14 bases. The CDR3 has 16 residues. CDR3 nucleotides: TGTGCCAGCAGTCCGACAGCCCCACATAGCAATCAGCCCCAGCATTTT. Translation gives CASSPTAPHSNQPQHF.

This clonotype was seen a handful of times. CDR3 sequence (DNA): TGCAGCGTTGCCCTTGACCACTTCAGGGAGCAGTACTTC. It codes for CSVALDHFREQYF. The chain is built from TRBV29-1 and TRBJ2-7, with unresolved D. The CDR3 has 13 amino acids. Trimming stripped 4 bases from V and 7 bases from J, with 17 bases between. The germline CDR1 and CDR2 sequences are SQVTM and ANQGSEA.

The J gene is TRBJ2-7, the V gene TRBV6-5; D is ambiguous. Trimming removed 0 bases at V and 7 bases at J, with 19 bases between. This CDR3 has 16 residues. The V gene's germline CDR1 is MNHEY and CDR2 SVGAGI. Here the CDR3 DNA reads TGTGCCAGCAGTTACTCGAACCAGCTTAACCTTCGGGAGCAGTACTTC. It codes for CASSYSNQLNLREQYF.

This clonotype appeared many times. The gene calls are TRBV12-3 or TRBV12-4 and TRBJ2-1, with TRBD2 matching 10 bases. The CDR3 contains 15 residues. With 7 bases clipped from V and 4 bases from J, the junction kept 7 bases outside the gene matches. The CDR3 region has the DNA TGTGCCAGCACCCCTAGCGGGGGCCTTTACAATGAGCAGTTCTTC. Amino acid sequence: CASTPSGGLYNEQFF.

V usage is TRBV5-1 and J usage is TRBJ2-7, with no clear D. Germline V CDR1 and CDR2: SGHRS, YFSETQ. Deletions cut 1 base from V and 2 bases from J, with 10 bases between. CDR3 length: 14 residues. The CDR3 loop is CASSLSQSTYEQYF. CDR3 DNA sequence: TGCGCCAGCAGCTTGTCACAGAGCACCTACGAGCAGTACTTC.

This clonotype was recorded many times. This chain uses TRBV7-9 with TRBJ1-6; weak D call: TRBD1 (6 bases). Germline lookup yields CDR1 SEHNR and CDR2 FQNEAQ (reference sequence). CDR3 length: 17 residues. Between the trimmed V and J ends, which lost 5 bases and 0 bases, there was a span of 14 bases. The CDR3 bases are TGTGCCAGCAGCCCCCCGGGACAAAGCTCCTATAATTCACCCCTCCACTTT. Translation gives CASSPPGQSSYNSPLHF.

This clonotype has just a few counts. The chain carries TRBV27 and TRBJ2-1, with D perhaps being TRBD1 or TRBD2 (5 bases each). V dropped 10 bases and J dropped 7 bases, with 11 bases sitting between them. The CDR3 is 11 residues long. Per germline, CDR1 MNHEY and CDR2 SMNVEV (reference sequence). CDR3 loop: CAILAGNEQFF. CDR3 nucleotide sequence: TGTGCCATCCTAGCAGGGAATGAGCAGTTCTTC.

The chain joins TRBV5-1 to TRBJ2-7, with no clear D. Germline V gives CDR1 SGHRS, CDR2 YFSETQ. This CDR3 spans 14 amino acids. The ends were cut back, 6 bases at V and 2 bases at J, with 15 bases in the middle. The CDR3 here is CASTPPEPTYEQYF. The DNA of the CDR3 is TGCGCCAGCACCCCCCCGGAGCCGACCTACGAGCAGTACTTC.

The V call is TRBV3-1, the J call TRBJ2-5, with TRBD1 matching over 8 bases. V trimming: 2 bases; J trimming: 2 bases; junction bases outside the gene matches: 7. CDR3 length: 16 amino acids. Looked up from germline, CDR1 is LGHDT and CDR2 is YNNKEL (reference sequence). CDR3 DNA: TGTGCCAGCAGCCAACAGGGGGCACAGAGGCAAGAGACCCAGTACTTC. Translation gives CASSQQGAQRQETQYF.

This clonotype has more than one count but fewer than ten. The CDR3 nucleotides read TGTGCCAGCAGTTTCTCACGGAACACCATATATTTT. Protein sequence: CASSFSRNTIYF. The chain is built from TRBV12-3 or TRBV12-4 and TRBJ1-3, with no clear D. The germline V and J ends were trimmed by 3 bases and 7 bases, with 7 bases remaining between them. The CDR3 extends over 12 amino acids.

The chain combines TRBV4-3 with TRBJ2-1; 11 positions match TRBD2. V shed 3 bases and J 6 bases; nucleotides not matched to a gene: 10. The CDR3 has 17 residues. Looked up from germline, CDR1 is LGHNA and CDR2 is YSLEER. CDR3 amino acids: CASSHNAGTSGPNEQFF. The CDR3 DNA follows: TGCGCCAGCAGCCACAACGCCGGGACTAGCGGCCCCAATGAGCAGTTCTTC.

Here the CDR3 reads CSAASGRFGEQFF. The CDR3 DNA is TGCAGTGCTGCTAGCGGGAGGTTTGGTGAGCAGTTCTTC. The V call is TRBV20-1, the J call TRBJ2-1, with 11 bases identical to TRBD2. Germline CDR1 DFQATT, CDR2 SNEGSKA (reference sequence). CDR3 length equals 13 residues. The trim removed 5 bases at V and 9 bases at J, leaving 6 bases unmatched.

The CDR3 loop is CASSADGNQPQHF. The DNA of the CDR3 is TGTGCCAGCAGCGCCGACGGCAATCAGCCCCAGCATTTT. This chain uses TRBV9 with TRBJ1-5; D gene uncertain. Between the trimmed V and J ends, which lost 3 bases and 2 bases, there was a span of 6 bases. CDR3 length: 13 amino acids. Germline V CDR1 and CDR2: SGDLS, YYNGEE. The entire variable domain, with the rest obtained from reference TRBV9 and TRBJ1-5, is as follows: DSGVTQTPKHLITATGQRVTLRCSPRSGDLSVYWYQQSLDQGLQFLIQYYNGEERAKGNILERFSAQQFPDLHSELNLSSLELGDSALYFCASSADGNQPQHFGDGTRLSIL.

This clonotype was observed a few times. For the CDR3, the DNA is TGCGCCAGCAGCTCTGGGACCTCTAGCACAGATACGCAGTATTTT. This sequence encodes CASSSGTSSTDTQYF. The V call is TRBV5-1, the J call TRBJ2-3; D may match TRBD1 or TRBD2 (5 bases each). The CDR3 covers 15 residues. CDR1 and CDR2 (germline): SGHRS, YFSETQ. The V end was cut by 3 bases, the J end by 0 bases, with 11 bases between.

This clonotype was seen repeatedly, ten times or more. The J gene is TRBJ2-7, the V gene TRBV7-8; D might be TRBD2 (6 bases). Germline V gene data show CDR1 as SGHVS and CDR2 as FQNEAQ. Trimming took 5 bases from V and 0 from J, leaving 11 bases between them. The CDR3 runs 14 residues. The CDR3 DNA reads as TGTGCCAGCAGCCCGGGGGACGGCTCCTACGAGCAGTACTTC. Amino acids: CASSPGDGSYEQYF.

This clonotype showed up just a few times. The J gene is TRBJ1-5, the V gene TRBV4-1; D ambiguous. This CDR3 has 14 amino acids. The ends were cut back, 2 bases at V and 4 bases at J, with 9 bases in the middle. Germline V gene sequence: CDR1 MGHRA, CDR2 YSYEKL. CDR3 in DNA: TGCGCCAGCAGCCAAACAGTCACGAATCAGCCCCAGCATTTT. Residues: CASSQTVTNQPQHF.

This clonotype appeared many times. This chain links TRBV7-9 with TRBJ2-5; D tentatively fits TRBD1 or TRBD2 (6 bases each). CDR1 SEHNR and CDR2 FQNEAQ come from the germline V gene (reference sequence). V lost 0 bases and J 2 bases, leaving 16 bases between the germline ends. The CDR3 consists of 17 residues. The CDR3 DNA is TGTGCCAGCAGCTTAGCGCGATGGGGGGCAGATCAAGAGACCCAGTACTTC. As protein: CASSLARWGADQETQYF.

This clonotype was seen a handful of times. The chain uses TRBV5-1 and TRBJ1-6, with 7 bases fitting TRBD1. The CDR3 spans 15 residues. Germline loops: CDR1 SGHRS, CDR2 YFSETQ. After removal of 0 bases from V and 7 bases from J, the junction contained 4 bases not matched to a gene. In DNA, the CDR3 is TGCGCCAGCAGCTTGGATAGAGGGGGCAATTCACCCCTCCACTTT. Protein product: CASSLDRGGNSPLHF.

This clonotype was observed many times. The V and J genes are TRBV5-1 and TRBJ2-7; D not resolved. The CDR3 covers 14 residues. Trimming left V 0 bases short and J 5 bases short, with 12 bases between. From germline, CDR1 is SGHRS and CDR2 YFSETQ. As DNA, the CDR3 is TGCGCCAGCAGCTTGGCCCCGCAGTCCGACGAGCAGTACTTC. Amino acids: CASSLAPQSDEQYF.

This clonotype was seen at least ten times. The chain has TRBV10-2 and TRBJ1-5; D is possibly TRBD1 (6 bases). This CDR3 has 13 amino acids. The V gene lost 6 bases and the J gene lost 5 bases, with 11 bases spanning the gap. Germline V gene sequence: CDR1 WSHSY, CDR2 SAAADI. CDR3 nucleotides: TGCGCCAGCAGATTAGGACAGTATCAGCCCCAGCATTTT. It codes for CASRLGQYQPQHF.

The CDR3 DNA follows: TGTGCCAGCAGCCAAGATGGGAGTAGTAGAGATACGCAGTATTTT. Its protein is CASSQDGSSRDTQYF. The gene calls are TRBV4-2 and TRBJ2-3; possibly TRBD2 for D (5 bases). Germline values: CDR1 LGHNA, CDR2 YNFKEQ. The length of the CDR3 is 15 residues. Deletions cut 0 bases from V and 5 bases from J, with 12 bases between.

Regarding this clonotype: This could be a read error, since a much larger clone is one nucleotide away. This chain's CDR3 is CASSAGENTRELFF. As DNA, the CDR3 is TGTGCCAGCAGCGCGGGGGAGAACACCAGGGAGCTGTTTTTT. The rearrangement uses TRBV9 and TRBJ2-2; D perhaps matches TRBD2 (6 bases). The CDR3 consists of 14 residues. The germline CDR1 and CDR2 sequences are SGDLS and YYNGEE.

The CDR3 sequence is CSARTSGRADTQYF. Here the CDR3 DNA reads TGCAGTGCCAGGACTAGCGGGAGAGCAGATACGCAGTATTTT. The V and J genes are TRBV20-1 and TRBJ2-3, with 13 bases aligning to TRBD2. Germline-derived CDR1 and CDR2 are DFQATT and SNEGSKA (reference sequence). The CDR3 contains 14 residues. V lost 6 bases and J lost 4; bases outside the gene matches: 4.